This passage covers 8 T cell receptor beta chains from one sample sequenced in a study of blood T cell repertoires in COVID-19. Only in-frame clones appear in the TCRdb table, and some are missing; sequencing was by immunoSEQ multiplex PCR. The sample records fewer than 200,000 clones, roughly 86% being singletons. Input material: peripheral blood. The origin of the receptors is a man in his forties or fifties who had recovered from COVID-19.

This clone was observed at least ten times. V is TRBV9 and J is TRBJ2-1; 8 nucleotides line up with TRBD2. V was clipped by 0 bases and J by 8 bases; unmatched bases: 7. Germline loops: CDR1 SGDLS, CDR2 YYNGEE. The CDR3 length is 15 residues. The CDR3 loop reads CASSVESGRRYEQFF. The DNA for the CDR3 is TGTGCCAGCAGCGTAGAGAGCGGGAGAAGGTATGAGCAGTTCTTC.

The chain employs TRBV2 and TRBJ1-6; 9 bases map to TRBD1. The germline V gene has CDR1 SNHLY and CDR2 FYNNEI. This CDR3 spans 14 amino acids. V lost 6 bases, J lost 8 bases, and 5 bases stayed unmatched. CDR3 sequence: CASRRTGAYSPLHF. The DNA of the CDR3 is TGTGCCAGCAGGAGGACAGGGGCATATTCACCCCTCCACTTT.

The V and J genes are TRBV10-3 and TRBJ2-1; maybe TRBD2 (6 bases). The CDR3 contains 15 residues. V was shortened by 4 bases and J by 7 bases, with 17 bases between the two germline ends. CDR1 and CDR2 (germline): ENHRY, SYGVKD. The CDR3 sequence is CAISVPGGSGNEQFF. The CDR3 coding sequence is TGTGCCATCAGTGTTCCCGGGGGATCCGGGAATGAGCAGTTCTTC.

The rearrangement joins TRBV9 to TRBJ2-1, with 10 bases that match TRBD2. Germline V lookup: CDR1 SGDLS, CDR2 YYNGEE. Trimming at V came to 0 bases and at J to 7 bases, leaving 7 bases not matched to a gene. This CDR3 contains 16 residues. The DNA for the CDR3 is TGTGCCAGCAGCGTAGGGGCTAGCGGGAGCGGTAATGAGCAGTTCTTC. This gives the protein CASSVGASGSGNEQFF.

V gene TRBV28 combines with J gene TRBJ1-3, with a possible D match to TRBD1 (6 bases). Trimming removed 4 bases at V and 1 base at J, with 11 bases between. Germline V gives CDR1 MDHEN, CDR2 SYDVKM. This CDR3 contains 15 residues. Here the CDR3 reads CASSSPGVSGNTIYF. CDR3 nucleotides: TGTGCCAGCAGTTCACCAGGGGTTTCTGGAAACACCATATATTTT.

This clone was seen only a few times. This sequence joins TRBV5-4 and TRBJ2-1; 7 nucleotides align to TRBD1. The CDR3 is made up of 12 amino acids. The V and J ends lost 4 bases and 12 bases, in that order; junction bases with no gene match: 7. The V gene's germline CDR1 is SGHNT and CDR2 YYREEE (reference sequence). The CDR3 nucleotides are TGTGCCAGCAGCGACCCGGGACAGAGGCAGTTCTTC. Protein: CASSDPGQRQFF.

The chain links TRBV29-1 to TRBJ2-7; D gene uncertain. In germline, CDR1 is SQVTM, CDR2 ANQGSEA. The CDR3 totals 14 residues. V lost 6 bases, J lost 0 bases, and 15 bases lay in between. The chain's CDR3 is CSVVINRSSYEQYF. In nucleotides, the CDR3 is TGCAGCGTAGTAATAAACCGCAGCTCCTACGAGCAGTACTTC.

The chain employs TRBV28 and TRBJ2-5; perhaps TRBD1 as D (5 bases). The CDR3 is 19 residues long. Germline assignment: CDR1 MDHEN and CDR2 SYDVKM. Trimming cost V 5 bases and J 4 bases, with 29 bases left between them. CDR3 DNA sequence: TGTGCCAGCAGTCCAGGGCGGCAGGGTCCCTCCCTCAGTCCAGAGACCCAGTACTTC. Its protein is CASSPGRQGPSLSPETQYF.